Listed below are T cell receptor beta chains from one sample, sequenced in a study of blood T cell repertoires in COVID-19. Assay used: immunoSEQ multiplex PCR; TCRdb lists only in-frame clones, some missing. Among about 150,000 clones listed, 70% to 90% were seen once. The sequencing sample was made of peripheral blood. All receptors come from a woman aged 80 or over with COVID-19, enrolled during active disease. Both conserved end residues are part of each CDR3. A D gene is named only where the DNA matches it firmly. Clone size appears in some rows only: once, few, many, or a class for an expanded clone.

clone size,J gene,D gene,V gene,CDR3 protein,CDR3 DNA
-,TRBJ2-3,TRBD1,TRBV28,CASPPTGGVADTQYF,TGTGCCAGCCCCCCGACAGGGGGAGTTGCAGATACGCAGTATTTT
many,TRBJ2-3,-,TRBV6-4,CASSDGTDPDTQYF,TGTGCCAGCAGTGACGGAACAGACCCAGATACGCAGTATTTT
-,TRBJ2-7,TRBD2,TRBV3-1/TRBV3-2,CASRPTGLAGVNEQYF,TGTGCCAGCAGGCCTACGGGACTAGCGGGAGTTAACGAGCAGTACTTC
-,TRBJ2-1,TRBD1,TRBV7-3,CASSTPGQGNNEQFF,TGTGCCAGCAGCACGCCGGGACAGGGAAACAATGAGCAGTTCTTC
-,TRBJ1-5,-,TRBV20-1,CSASNNRAYQPQHF,TGCAGTGCTAGTAATAACAGGGCCTATCAGCCCCAGCATTTT
-,TRBJ1-6,TRBD1,TRBV5-4,CASSSRTGGNNSPLHF,TGTGCCAGCAGCTCAAGGACAGGGGGTAATAATTCACCCCTCCACTTT
-,TRBJ1-2,TRBD1,TRBV7-3,CASSPGQGNYGYTF,TGTGCCAGCAGCCCGGGACAGGGAAACTATGGCTACACCTTC
once,TRBJ1-2,-,TRBV11-2,CASSLTVTYGYTF,TGTGCCAGCAGCTTGACAGTTACCTATGGCTACACCTTC
-,TRBJ2-2,-,TRBV6-6,CASSYSWGAGELFF,TGTGCCAGCAGTTATAGCTGGGGGGCCGGGGAGCTGTTTTTT
-,TRBJ2-1,TRBD2,TRBV11-2,CASSPIAGPQHNEQFF,TGTGCCAGCAGCCCTATAGCGGGACCCCAACATAATGAGCAGTTCTTC
-,TRBJ1-1,-,TRBV7-2,CASSPRQLNTEAFF,TGTGCCAGCAGCCCCAGACAGTTGAACACTGAAGCTTTCTTT
-,TRBJ2-2,-,TRBV10-3,CAISDSQGPNTGELFF,TGTGCCATCAGTGACTCACAGGGTCCGAACACCGGGGAGCTGTTTTTT
-,TRBJ1-3,-,TRBV9,CASSVGGRPFSGNTIYF,TGTGCCAGCAGCGTAGGTGGCAGGCCATTCTCTGGAAACACCATATATTTT
once,TRBJ1-2,-,TRBV2,CTSSSTVTQSGYTF,TGTACCAGCAGTTCAACAGTGACCCAGAGTGGCTACACCTTC
-,TRBJ2-2,-,TRBV19,CASSALGGWTGELFF,TGTGCCAGTAGCGCCCTAGGAGGTTGGACCGGGGAGCTGTTTTTT
-,TRBJ1-5,-,TRBV6-6,CASNQQLNQPQHF,TGTGCCAGCAACCAACAGCTCAATCAGCCCCAGCATTTT
-,TRBJ2-1,-,TRBV28,CASSSTRDIHNEQFF,TGTGCCAGCAGTTCAACCCGGGACATCCACAATGAGCAGTTCTTC
-,TRBJ1-1,-,TRBV27,CASTDSRGTEAFF,TGTGCCAGTACCGATTCGCGCGGCACTGAAGCTTTCTTT
-,TRBJ1-2,-,TRBV30,CACMVQDYGYTF,TGTGCCTGCATGGTCCAGGACTATGGCTACACCTTC
-,TRBJ2-1,-,TRBV6-2/TRBV6-3,CASSGLGLARQDNEQFF,TGTGCCAGCAGTGGATTGGGGCTTGCGCGGCAGGACAATGAGCAGTTCTTC
-,TRBJ2-7,TRBD2,TRBV28,CASVGSGRGEQYF,TGTGCCAGCGTCGGTAGCGGGAGAGGCGAGCAGTACTTC
once,TRBJ2-2,-,TRBV5-1,CASSLGGAGELFF,TGCGCCAGCAGCTTGGGCGGGGCCGGGGAGCTGTTTTTT
-,TRBJ1-2,TRBD1,TRBV19,CASSMGQGRGYTF,TGTGCCAGTAGTATGGGACAGGGGAGAGGCTACACCTTC
-,TRBJ1-1,TRBD1,TRBV5-1,CASSTQGMNTEAFF,TGCGCCAGCAGCACACAGGGGATGAACACTGAAGCTTTCTTT
-,TRBJ1-1,TRBD1,TRBV6-5,CASGVLQGHTEAFF,TGTGCCAGCGGGGTCCTACAGGGGCACACTGAAGCTTTCTTT
-,TRBJ1-5,TRBD1,TRBV3-1/TRBV3-2,CASSQGQGPQPQHF,TGTGCCAGCAGCCAGGGACAGGGCCCCCAGCCCCAGCATTTT
few,TRBJ2-4,TRBD1,TRBV14,CASSGGRTGTVIQYF,TGTGCCAGCAGCGGAGGCAGGACAGGGACCGTCATTCAGTACTTC
-,TRBJ2-1,TRBD2,TRBV4-3,CASSQKSGRYYNEQFF,TGCGCCAGCAGCCAGAAGAGCGGGAGATACTACAATGAGCAGTTCTTC
-,TRBJ2-7,-,TRBV6-5,CASSKEGRSYEQYF,TGTGCCAGCAGTAAGGAGGGCCGGTCCTACGAGCAGTACTTC
-,TRBJ2-7,-,TRBV7-8,CASSLFSSYEQYF,TGTGCCAGCAGCTTGTTTAGTTCCTACGAGCAGTACTTC
-,TRBJ2-1,TRBD1,TRBV5-1,CASSSAGKRQGLNEQFF,TGCGCCAGCAGCTCGGCAGGCAAGAGACAGGGCCTCAATGAGCAGTTCTTC
-,TRBJ1-2,-,TRBV27,CASRAGAPTF,TGTGCCAGCCGTGCTGGGGCTCCTACCTTC
-,TRBJ2-7,TRBD1,TRBV28,CASQTGGDEQYF,TGTGCCAGCCAAACAGGGGGCGATGAGCAGTACTTC
-,TRBJ2-7,TRBD2,TRBV28,CASSLYGGVYEQYF,TGTGCCAGCAGTTTATACGGGGGGGTCTACGAGCAGTACTTC
-,TRBJ2-3,TRBD2,TRBV7-2,CASSLYTGGGTDTQYF,TGTGCCAGCAGCTTATATACGGGGGGGGGCACAGATACGCAGTATTTT
-,TRBJ2-5,TRBD2,TRBV6-2/TRBV6-3,CASSHIAGGLAETQYF,TGTGCCAGCAGTCACATAGCGGGAGGGTTGGCAGAGACCCAGTACTTC
-,TRBJ1-2,-,TRBV4-3,CASSQAGSSGYTF,TGCGCCAGCAGCCAAGCCGGGTCCAGTGGCTACACCTTC
-,TRBJ1-5,TRBD1,TRBV19,CASSPGGNRNQPQHF,TGTGCCAGTAGTCCAGGGGGCAATCGCAATCAGCCCCAGCATTTT